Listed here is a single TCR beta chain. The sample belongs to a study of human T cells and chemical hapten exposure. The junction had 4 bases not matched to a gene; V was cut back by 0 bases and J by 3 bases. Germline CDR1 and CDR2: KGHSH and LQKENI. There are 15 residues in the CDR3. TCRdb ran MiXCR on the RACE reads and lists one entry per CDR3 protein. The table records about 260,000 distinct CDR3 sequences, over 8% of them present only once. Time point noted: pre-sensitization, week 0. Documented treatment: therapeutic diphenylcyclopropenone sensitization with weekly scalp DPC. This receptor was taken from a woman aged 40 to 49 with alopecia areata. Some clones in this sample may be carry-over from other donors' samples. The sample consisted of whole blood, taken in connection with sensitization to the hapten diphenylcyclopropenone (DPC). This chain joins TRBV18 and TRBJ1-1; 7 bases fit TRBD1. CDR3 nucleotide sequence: TGTGCCAGCTCACCACCGAACAGGGGCGACACTGAAGCTTTCTTT. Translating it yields CASSPPNRGDTEAFF.